This T cell receptor beta chain originates from a study of T-cell memory formation after mild COVID-19. Study context: TCR clusters were largely donor specific.

Trimming cost V 0 bases and J 4 bases, with 9 bases left between them. This CDR3 has 14 amino acids. CDR1 and CDR2 from the germline V gene are MNHEY and SVGAGI. Each CDR3 protein gets one entry after TCRdb re-called the 5' RACE reads with MiXCR. The repertoire holds roughly 300,000 distinct CDR3 sequences, with around 8% as singletons. The study's findings and limits: What remained unconfirmed was the SARS-CoV-2 specificity of second-wave clones peaking on day 37. Contracting clones from day 15 to 85 had balanced CD4/CD8; later expanders favoured CD4+.

This clonotype has more than one count but fewer than ten. The antigen is undetermined. The rearrangement joins TRBV6-5 to TRBJ1-1, with D uncertain. This TCR was sampled from a young man who had mild COVID-19 (a few samples of this study predate the infection). Cell type and time point are not known. The sample comprised PBMCs or a T cell subset sorted from them (not recorded which). CDR3 bases: TGTGCCAGCAGTTACTCAGAGGGTACCACTGAAGCTTTCTTT. Protein sequence: CASSYSEGTTEAFF.